This T cell receptor beta chain was identified during a study of cytomegalovirus exposure and HLA in healthy donors. Study-level results: High specificity and sensitivity for cytomegalovirus status were reported for the classifier. A missense DCLRE1C variant was associated with V- and J-gene trimming of TCR beta chains in a later analysis, and an independent cohort replicated the association. Evidence from a later analysis indicated that most CMV-associated TCR beta chains looked HLA-restricted.

On this clone: What it binds is unknown.

Germline-derived CDR1 and CDR2 are MNHNS and SASEGT. With 6 bases removed from V and 4 bases from J, the gap between germline ends came to 19 bases. The CDR3 loop spans 15 amino acids. Both 60 Vbeta primers and 13 Jbeta primers went into the PCR. Using immunoSEQ multiplex PCR, the repertoire was profiled, and TCRdb retains in-frame clones only, with some absent. The sample yields roughly 170,000 clones, 84% seen once. The TCR was taken from a man aged 18 to 29 in good health and CMV-seronegative. The chain carries TRBV6-1 and TRBJ2-7; possible D gene TRBD1, 7 bases. The sample was PBMCs. The DNA for the CDR3 is TGTGCCAGCAGAACGAATACAGGGGCGGGGTACGAGCAGTACTTC. It translates to CASRTNTGAGYEQYF.